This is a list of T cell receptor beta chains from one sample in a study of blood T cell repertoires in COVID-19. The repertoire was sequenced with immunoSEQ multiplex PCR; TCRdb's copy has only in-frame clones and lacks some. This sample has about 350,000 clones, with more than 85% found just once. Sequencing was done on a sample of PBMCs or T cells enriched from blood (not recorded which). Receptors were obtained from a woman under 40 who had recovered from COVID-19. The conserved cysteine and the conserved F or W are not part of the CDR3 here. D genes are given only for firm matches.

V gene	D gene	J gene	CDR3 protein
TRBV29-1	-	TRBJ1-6	SVEEGGRGSPLH
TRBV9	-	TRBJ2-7	ASSVGGDEYYEQY
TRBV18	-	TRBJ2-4	ASSRTGTNLAKNIQY
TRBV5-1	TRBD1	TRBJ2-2	ASSAGTGVRNTGELF
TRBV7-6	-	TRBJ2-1	ASSARPTGGHSYNEQF
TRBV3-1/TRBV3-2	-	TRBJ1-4	ASRTGGLNEKLF
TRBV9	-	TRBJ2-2	ASTREGAGELF
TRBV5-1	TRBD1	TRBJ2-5	ASSGAGTGASATQY
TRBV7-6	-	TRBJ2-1	ASSLAYYKSYNEQF
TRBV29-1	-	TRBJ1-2	SAPYGASVGYT
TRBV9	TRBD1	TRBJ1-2	ASSGRQGAFTYGYT
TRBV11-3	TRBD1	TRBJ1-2	ASSLAGTGGEKGYT
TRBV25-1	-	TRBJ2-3	ASRGASRTDTQY
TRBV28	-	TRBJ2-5	ASSSGGGAEETQY
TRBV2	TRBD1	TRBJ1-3	ASRTDRFSGNTIY
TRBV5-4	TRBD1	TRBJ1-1	ASSRQGDTEAF
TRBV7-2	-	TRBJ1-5	ASSFAGGGNQPQH
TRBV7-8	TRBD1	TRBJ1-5	ASSKSTTGSGNQPQH
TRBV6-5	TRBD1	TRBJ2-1	ASSTWDRVSNEQF
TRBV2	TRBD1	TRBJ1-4	ASSPTGGLTNEKLF
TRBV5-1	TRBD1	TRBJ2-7	ASSFGTGGYEQY
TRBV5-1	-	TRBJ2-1	ASSTGDVNEQF
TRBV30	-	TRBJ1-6	AWDSSYNSPLH
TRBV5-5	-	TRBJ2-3	ASSLAGGTDTQY
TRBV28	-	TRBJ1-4	ASSRQSATNEKLF
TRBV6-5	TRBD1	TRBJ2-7	ASTRDRGVREQY